The rows below give T cell receptor beta chains drawn from one sample of a study of T-cell reconstitution after alpha-beta-depleted transplantation in children. In TCRdb, the PCR reads were re-called with MiXCR into one record per CDR3 protein. Of 190,000 or so distinct CDR3 sequences in the sample, 6% to 7% are singletons; the top ten hold about 3%. The material was PBMCs from the stem cell graft donor, obtained from the stem cell graft. These receptors came from a human donor who donated a stem cell graft to a child with Wiskott-Aldrich syndrome. The CDR3 runs from the conserved cysteine through the conserved F or W. D genes are given only for firm matches. Clone size is stated in some rows and not others, as once, few, many or a class when expanded.

clone size,V gene,D gene,J gene,CDR3 DNA,CDR3 protein
many,TRBV20-1,TRBD2,TRBJ2-1,TGCAGTGCTAGGAAATTTATTCTTCGGCGGGAGGGCGAAGGGGAGCAGTTCTTC,CSARKFILRREGEGEQFF
many,TRBV11-2,NA,TRBJ1-5,TGTGCCAGCAGCTTTGGGGGAGATCAGCCCCAGCATTTT,CASSFGGDQPQHF
many,TRBV4-3,NA,TRBJ1-1,TGCGCCAGCAGCCAAGATTTCGCAGCTATGAACACTGAAGCTTTCTTT,CASSQDFAAMNTEAFF
many,TRBV4-3,NA,TRBJ2-7,TGCGCCAGCAGCCAAGTCCGTCAGGGTGCAACCTACGAGCAGTACTTC,CASSQVRQGATYEQYF
many,TRBV3-1,NA,TRBJ2-3,TGTGCCAGCAGCCAGGGTCTTACCGGTGGAACGCAGTATTTT,CASSQGLTGGTQYF
NA,TRBV18,NA,TRBJ2-3,TGTGCCAGCTCACCAAGAAACTTCGGCGGGGCGGATACGCAGTATTTT,CASSPRNFGGADTQYF
many,TRBV25-1,NA,TRBJ2-2,TGTGCCAGCCACTCGAACTCGAACACCGGGGAGCTGTTTTTT,CASHSNSNTGELFF
few,TRBV12-3/TRBV12-4,TRBD2,TRBJ2-1,TGTGCCAGCAGTTTACGAGGACTAGCGGGAGGGAGCTCCTACAATGAGCAGTTCTTC,CASSLRGLAGGSSYNEQFF
few,TRBV3-1,NA,TRBJ1-1,TGTGCCAGCAGCCCCCGGTGGGGCCCGAACACTGAAGCTTTCTTT,CASSPRWGPNTEAFF
many,TRBV29-1,NA,TRBJ2-5,TGCAGCGCTCGACATACCCAAGAGACCCAGTACTTC,CSARHTQETQYF
NA,TRBV18,NA,TRBJ2-5,TGTGCCAGCTCATCGAGTCGACCCGGTACCGGGGAGACCCAGTACTTC,CASSSSRPGTGETQYF
NA,TRBV7-2,TRBD1,TRBJ2-7,TGTGCCAGCAGCTTGACAGGGGCAAACGAGCAGTACTTC,CASSLTGANEQYF
many,TRBV12-3/TRBV12-4,NA,TRBJ1-5,TGTGCCAGCAGTTTTAGGGACGGGAGCAATCAGCCCCAGCATTTT,CASSFRDGSNQPQHF
NA,TRBV2,NA,TRBJ2-3,TGTGCCAGCAGGATAAGCACAGATACGCAGTATTTT,CASRISTDTQYF
many,TRBV20-1,TRBD2,TRBJ2-1,TGCAGTGTTGCGGCTAGCGGGGAACGTGAGCAGTTCTTC,CSVAASGEREQFF
many,TRBV29-1,TRBD1,TRBJ2-5,TGCAGTGTCAGGGGGGAGACCCAGTACTTC,CSVRGETQYF
many,TRBV25-1,NA,TRBJ2-5,TGTGCCAGCGGGGCCCTCGGCGGAAACCAAGAGACCCAGTACTTC,CASGALGGNQETQYF
many,TRBV24-1,TRBD1,TRBJ1-2,TGTGCCACCAGTGATTTGCCGGGACAGGGGGAATCCTCTAACTATGGCTACACCTTC,CATSDLPGQGESSNYGYTF
many,TRBV12-3/TRBV12-4,NA,TRBJ1-6,TGTGCCAGCAGCCGAGACTCGAGTGGCTCCTATAATTCACCCCTCCACTTT,CASSRDSSGSYNSPLHF
many,TRBV27,TRBD2,TRBJ2-3,TGTGCCAGCAGTTTACTCGCGGGAGGGCGGCCAGATACGCAGTATTTT,CASSLLAGGRPDTQYF
many,TRBV12-3/TRBV12-4,NA,TRBJ2-3,TGTGCCAGCAACTTCCGGGCCACAGATACGCAGTATTTT,CASNFRATDTQYF
NA,TRBV11-2,TRBD1,TRBJ2-1,TGTGCCAGCAGCTTAGACCGGGACAGGCGGTTCGGTGAGCAGTTCTTC,CASSLDRDRRFGEQFF